This T cell receptor beta chain comes out of a study of T cell clonality in common variable immunodeficiency. The study, taken as a whole, reports: Compared with controls, CVID subjects had fewer shared TCRbeta clones. Repertoire-complication correlations in CVID were limited by patient heterogeneity.

Sequencing input was equivalent genomic DNA from CVID and controls. Generated by immunoSEQ multiplex PCR, the TCRdb table keeps only in-frame clones and is missing some. Observed in the sample are 25,000 to 40,000 clones, none of them singletons. This clone occurred many times. The antigen is undetermined. The missing CDR3 end, 3 residues past where the read stops, is filled in from the germline J gene. Unmatched junction bases numbered 4, after V lost 4 bases and J lost 2 bases. This CDR3 contains 14 residues. Germline V gene lookup returns CDR1 SGHDT and CDR2 YYEEEE. Sequencing input: peripheral blood mononuclear cells. The TCR originated in a person aged 18-70 years in good health. V and J are TRBV5-6 and TRBJ2-7; TRBD2 matches at 9 bases. The CDR3 loop reads CASSLGLATYEQYF. Incomplete CDR3 DNA: TGTGCCAGCAGCCTCGGACTAGCGACCTACGAG.